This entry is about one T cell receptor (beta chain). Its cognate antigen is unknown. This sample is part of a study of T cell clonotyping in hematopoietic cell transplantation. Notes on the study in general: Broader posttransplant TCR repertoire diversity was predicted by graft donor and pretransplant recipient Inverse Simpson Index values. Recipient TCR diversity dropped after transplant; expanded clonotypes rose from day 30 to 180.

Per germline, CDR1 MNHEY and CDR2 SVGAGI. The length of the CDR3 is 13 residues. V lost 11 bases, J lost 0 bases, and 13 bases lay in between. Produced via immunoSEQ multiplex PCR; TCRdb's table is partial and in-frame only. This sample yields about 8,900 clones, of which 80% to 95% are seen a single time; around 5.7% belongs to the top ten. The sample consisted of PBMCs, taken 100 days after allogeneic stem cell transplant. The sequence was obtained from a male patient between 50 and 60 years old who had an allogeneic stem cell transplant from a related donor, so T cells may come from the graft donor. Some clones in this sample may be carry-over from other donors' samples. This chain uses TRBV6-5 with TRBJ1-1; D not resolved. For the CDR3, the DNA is TGTGCCGCGACACCGGGATTGAACACTGAAGCTTTCTTT. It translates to CAATPGLNTEAFF.